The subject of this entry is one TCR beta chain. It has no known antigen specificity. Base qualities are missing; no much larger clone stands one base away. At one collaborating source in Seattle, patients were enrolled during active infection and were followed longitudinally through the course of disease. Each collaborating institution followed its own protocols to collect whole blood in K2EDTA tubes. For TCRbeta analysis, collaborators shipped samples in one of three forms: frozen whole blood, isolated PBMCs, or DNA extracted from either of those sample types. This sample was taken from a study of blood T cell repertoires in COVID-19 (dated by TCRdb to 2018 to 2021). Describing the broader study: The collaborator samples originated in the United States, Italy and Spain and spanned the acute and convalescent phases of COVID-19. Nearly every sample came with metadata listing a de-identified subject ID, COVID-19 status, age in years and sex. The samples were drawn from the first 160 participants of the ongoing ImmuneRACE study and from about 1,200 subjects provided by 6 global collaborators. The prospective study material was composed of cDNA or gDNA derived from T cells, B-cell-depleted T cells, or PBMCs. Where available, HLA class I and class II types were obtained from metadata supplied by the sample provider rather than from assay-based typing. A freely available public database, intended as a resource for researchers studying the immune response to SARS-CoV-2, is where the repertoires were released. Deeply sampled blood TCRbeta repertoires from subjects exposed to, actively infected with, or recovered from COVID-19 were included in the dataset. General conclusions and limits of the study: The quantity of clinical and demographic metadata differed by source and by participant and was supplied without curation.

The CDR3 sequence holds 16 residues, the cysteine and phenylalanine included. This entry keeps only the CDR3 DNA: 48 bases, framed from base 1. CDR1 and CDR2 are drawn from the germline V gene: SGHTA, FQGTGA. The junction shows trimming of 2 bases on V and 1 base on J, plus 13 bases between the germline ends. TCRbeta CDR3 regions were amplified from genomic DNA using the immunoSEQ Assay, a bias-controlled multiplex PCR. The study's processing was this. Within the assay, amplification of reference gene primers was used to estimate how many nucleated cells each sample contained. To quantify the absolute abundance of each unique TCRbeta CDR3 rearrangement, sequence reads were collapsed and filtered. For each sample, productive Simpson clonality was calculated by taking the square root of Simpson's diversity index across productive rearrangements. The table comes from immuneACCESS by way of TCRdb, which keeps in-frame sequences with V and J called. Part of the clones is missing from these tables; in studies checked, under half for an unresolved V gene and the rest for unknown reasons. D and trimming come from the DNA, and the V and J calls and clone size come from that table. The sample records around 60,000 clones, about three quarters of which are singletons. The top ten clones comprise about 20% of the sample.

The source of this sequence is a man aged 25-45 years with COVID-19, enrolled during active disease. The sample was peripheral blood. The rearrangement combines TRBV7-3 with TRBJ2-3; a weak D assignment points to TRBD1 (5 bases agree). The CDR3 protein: CASSLQTSRGTDTQYF. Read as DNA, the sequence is TGTGCCAGCAGCTTACAGACCAGCAGGGGCACAGATACGCAGTATTTT.